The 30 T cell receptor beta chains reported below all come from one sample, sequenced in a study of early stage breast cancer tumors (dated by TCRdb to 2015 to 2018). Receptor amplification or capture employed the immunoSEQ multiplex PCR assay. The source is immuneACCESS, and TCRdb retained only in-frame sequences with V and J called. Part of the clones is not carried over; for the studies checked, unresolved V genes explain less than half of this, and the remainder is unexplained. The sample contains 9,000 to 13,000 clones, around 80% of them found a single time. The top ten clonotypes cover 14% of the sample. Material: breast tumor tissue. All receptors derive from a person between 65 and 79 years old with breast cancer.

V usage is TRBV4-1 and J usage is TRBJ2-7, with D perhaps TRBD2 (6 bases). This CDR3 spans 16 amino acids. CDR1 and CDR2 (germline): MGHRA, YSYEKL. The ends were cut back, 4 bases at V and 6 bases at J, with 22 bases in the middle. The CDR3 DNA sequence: TGCGCCAGCAGCCGCCGAACCGGGACGTTCGGGGGCGAGCAGTACTTC. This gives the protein CASSRRTGTFGGEQYF.

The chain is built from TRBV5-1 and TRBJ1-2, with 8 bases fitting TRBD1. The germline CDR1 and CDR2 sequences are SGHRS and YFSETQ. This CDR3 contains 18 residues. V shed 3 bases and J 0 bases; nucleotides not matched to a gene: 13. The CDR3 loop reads CASSSPGQGVKANYGYTF. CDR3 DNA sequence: TGCGCCAGCAGCTCACCCGGACAGGGTGTGAAGGCTAACTATGGCTACACCTTC.

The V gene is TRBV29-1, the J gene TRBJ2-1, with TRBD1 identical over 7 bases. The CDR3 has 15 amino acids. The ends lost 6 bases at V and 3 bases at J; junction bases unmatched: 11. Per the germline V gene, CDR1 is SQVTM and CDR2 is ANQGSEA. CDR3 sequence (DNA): TGCAGCGTGGAGAGACAGGGATCCTTCTACAATGAGCAGTTCTTC. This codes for CSVERQGSFYNEQFF.

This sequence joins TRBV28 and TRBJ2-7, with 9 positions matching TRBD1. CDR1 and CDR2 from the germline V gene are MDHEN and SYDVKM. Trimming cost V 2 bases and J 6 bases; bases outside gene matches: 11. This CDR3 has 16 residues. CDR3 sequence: CASSLIGDRAAGEQYF. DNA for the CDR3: TGTGCCAGCAGTTTAATCGGGGACAGGGCGGCCGGCGAGCAGTACTTC.

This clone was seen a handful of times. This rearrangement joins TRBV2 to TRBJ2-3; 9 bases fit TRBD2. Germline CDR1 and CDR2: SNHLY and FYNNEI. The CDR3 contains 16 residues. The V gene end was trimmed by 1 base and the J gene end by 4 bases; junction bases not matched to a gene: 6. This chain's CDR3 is CASSEVGLAGPDTQYF. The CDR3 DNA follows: TGTGCCAGCAGTGAAGTAGGCCTAGCGGGGCCAGATACGCAGTATTTT.

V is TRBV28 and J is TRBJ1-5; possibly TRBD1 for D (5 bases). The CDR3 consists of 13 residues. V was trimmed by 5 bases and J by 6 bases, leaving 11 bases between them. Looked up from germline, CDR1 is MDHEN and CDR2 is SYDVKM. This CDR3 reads CASSIRGGQPQHF. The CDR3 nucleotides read TGTGCCAGCAGTATCCGGGGGGGTCAGCCCCAGCATTTT.

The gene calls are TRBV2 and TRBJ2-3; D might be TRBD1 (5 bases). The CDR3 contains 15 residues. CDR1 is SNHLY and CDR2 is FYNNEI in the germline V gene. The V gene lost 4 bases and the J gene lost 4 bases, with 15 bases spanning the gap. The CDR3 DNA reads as TGTGCCAGCAGTGCAGAGGACATAGCAGCAGATACGCAGTATTTT. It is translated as CASSAEDIAADTQYF.

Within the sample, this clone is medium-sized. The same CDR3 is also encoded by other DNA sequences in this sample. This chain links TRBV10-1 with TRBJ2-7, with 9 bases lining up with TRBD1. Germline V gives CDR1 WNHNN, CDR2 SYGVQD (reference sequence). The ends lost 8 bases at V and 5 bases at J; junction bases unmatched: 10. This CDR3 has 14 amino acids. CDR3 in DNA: TGCGCCAGCTCAGGGGGACAGGGAGGTCACGAGCAGTACTTC. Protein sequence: CASSGGQGGHEQYF.

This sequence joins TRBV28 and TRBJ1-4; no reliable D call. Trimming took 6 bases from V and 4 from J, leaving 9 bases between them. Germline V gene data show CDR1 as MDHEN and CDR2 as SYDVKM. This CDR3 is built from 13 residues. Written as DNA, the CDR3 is TGTGCCAGCAGGGGAGGGCTTAATGAAAAACTGTTTTTT. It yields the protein CASRGGLNEKLFF. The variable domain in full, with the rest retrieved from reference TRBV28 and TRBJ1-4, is DVKVTQSSRYLVKRTGEKVFLECVQDMDHENMFWYRQDPGLGLRLIYFSYDVKMKEKGDIPEGYSVSREKKERFSLILESASTNQTSMYLCASRGGLNEKLFFGSGTQLSVL.

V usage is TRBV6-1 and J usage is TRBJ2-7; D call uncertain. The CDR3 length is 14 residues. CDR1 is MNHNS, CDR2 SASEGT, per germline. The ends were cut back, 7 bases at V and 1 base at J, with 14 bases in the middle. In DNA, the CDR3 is TGTGCCAGCACCCCAGGTGTATGGTCCTACGAGCAGTACTTC. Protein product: CASTPGVWSYEQYF.

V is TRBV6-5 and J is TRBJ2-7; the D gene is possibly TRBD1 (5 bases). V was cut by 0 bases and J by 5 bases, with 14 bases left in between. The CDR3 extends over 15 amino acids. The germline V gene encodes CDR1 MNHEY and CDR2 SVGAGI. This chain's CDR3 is CASSYSVQGLDEQYF. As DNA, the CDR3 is TGTGCCAGCAGTTACTCGGTCCAGGGTCTCGACGAGCAGTACTTC.

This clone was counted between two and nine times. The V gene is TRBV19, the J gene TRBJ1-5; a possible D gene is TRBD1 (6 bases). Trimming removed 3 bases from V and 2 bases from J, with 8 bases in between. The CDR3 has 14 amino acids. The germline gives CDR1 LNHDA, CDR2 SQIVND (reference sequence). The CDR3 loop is CASSIAGGNQPQHF. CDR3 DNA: TGTGCCAGTAGTATCGCAGGGGGCAATCAGCCCCAGCATTTT.

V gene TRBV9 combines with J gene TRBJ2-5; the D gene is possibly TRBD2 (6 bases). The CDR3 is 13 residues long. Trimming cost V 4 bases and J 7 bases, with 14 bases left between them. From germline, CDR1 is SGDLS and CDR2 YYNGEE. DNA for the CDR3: TGTGCCAGCAGCACTATAGCGGAGGGGACCCAGTACTTC. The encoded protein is CASSTIAEGTQYF. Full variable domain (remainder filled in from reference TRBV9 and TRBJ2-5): DSGVTQTPKHLITATGQRVTLRCSPRSGDLSVYWYQQSLDQGLQFLIQYYNGEERAKGNILERFSAQQFPDLHSELNLSSLELGDSALYFCASSTIAEGTQYFGPGTRLLVL.

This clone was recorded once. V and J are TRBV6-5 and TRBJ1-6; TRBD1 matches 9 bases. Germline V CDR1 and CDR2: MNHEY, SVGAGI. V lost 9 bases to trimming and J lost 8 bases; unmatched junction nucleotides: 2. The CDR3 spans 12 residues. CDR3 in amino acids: CARQGAHSPLHF. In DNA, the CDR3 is TGTGCCAGACAGGGGGCTCATTCACCCCTCCACTTT.

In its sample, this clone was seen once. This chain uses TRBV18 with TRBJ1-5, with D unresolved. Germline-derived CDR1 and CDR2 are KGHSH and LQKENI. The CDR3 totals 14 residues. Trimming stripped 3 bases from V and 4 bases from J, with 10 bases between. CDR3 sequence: CASSPRRGNQPQHF. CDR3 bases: TGTGCCAGCTCACCCCGCCGGGGTAATCAGCCCCAGCATTTT.

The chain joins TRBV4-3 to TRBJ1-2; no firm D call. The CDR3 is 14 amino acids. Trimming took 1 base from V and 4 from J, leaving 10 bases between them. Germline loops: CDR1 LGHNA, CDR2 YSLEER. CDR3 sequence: CASSQATGSYGYTF. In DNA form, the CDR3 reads TGCGCCAGCAGCCAAGCAACGGGGTCCTATGGCTACACCTTC.

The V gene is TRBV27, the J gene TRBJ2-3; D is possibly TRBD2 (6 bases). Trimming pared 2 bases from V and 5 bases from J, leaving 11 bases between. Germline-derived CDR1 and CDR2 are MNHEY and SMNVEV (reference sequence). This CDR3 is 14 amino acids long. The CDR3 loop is CASSLPGLRDTQYF. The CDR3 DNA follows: TGTGCCAGCAGTTTACCGGGACTCAGAGATACGCAGTATTTT.

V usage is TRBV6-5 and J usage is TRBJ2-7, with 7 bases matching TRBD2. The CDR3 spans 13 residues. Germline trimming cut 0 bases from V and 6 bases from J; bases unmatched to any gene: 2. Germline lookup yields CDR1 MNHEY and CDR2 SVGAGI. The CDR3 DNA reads TGTGCCAGCAGTTACTCGGGGGGGTCCGAGCAGTACTTC. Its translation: CASSYSGGSEQYF.

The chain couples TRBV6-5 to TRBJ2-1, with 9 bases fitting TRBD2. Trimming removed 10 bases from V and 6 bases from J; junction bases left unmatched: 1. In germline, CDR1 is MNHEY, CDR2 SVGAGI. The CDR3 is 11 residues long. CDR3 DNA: TGTGCCACTAGCGGGATCAATGAGCAGTTCTTC. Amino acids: CATSGINEQFF.

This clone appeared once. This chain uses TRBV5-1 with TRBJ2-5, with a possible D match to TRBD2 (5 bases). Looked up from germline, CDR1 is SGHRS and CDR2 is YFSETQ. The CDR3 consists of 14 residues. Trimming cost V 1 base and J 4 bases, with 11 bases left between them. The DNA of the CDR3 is TGCGCCAGCAGCTTGTACGGAGGCACAGAGACCCAGTACTTC. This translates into CASSLYGGTETQYF.

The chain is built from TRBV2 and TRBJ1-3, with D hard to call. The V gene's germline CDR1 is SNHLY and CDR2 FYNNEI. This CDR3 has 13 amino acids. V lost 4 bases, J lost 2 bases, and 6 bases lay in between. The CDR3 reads CASSGGPGNTIYF. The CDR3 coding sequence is TGTGCCAGCAGTGGAGGTCCTGGAAACACCATATATTTT.

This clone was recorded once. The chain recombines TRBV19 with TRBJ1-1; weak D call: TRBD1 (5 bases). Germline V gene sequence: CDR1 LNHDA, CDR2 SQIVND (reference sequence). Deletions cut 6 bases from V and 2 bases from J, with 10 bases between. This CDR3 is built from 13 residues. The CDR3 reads CASRPRENTEAFF. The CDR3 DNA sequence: TGTGCCAGTAGGCCCAGGGAAAACACTGAAGCTTTCTTT.

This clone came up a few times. CDR3 nucleotides: TGTGCCAGCAGTGAAGGGGACAGAGCCTACGAGCAGTACTTC. Translation gives CASSEGDRAYEQYF. This chain links TRBV2 with TRBJ2-7, with TRBD1 matching over 7 bases. CDR3 length: 14 amino acids. The germline V gene has CDR1 SNHLY and CDR2 FYNNEI. V lost 1 base, J lost 2 bases, and 2 bases stayed unmatched.

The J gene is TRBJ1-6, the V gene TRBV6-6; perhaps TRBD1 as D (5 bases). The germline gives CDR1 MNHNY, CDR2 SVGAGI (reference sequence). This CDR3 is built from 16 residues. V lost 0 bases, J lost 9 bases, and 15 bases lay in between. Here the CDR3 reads CASSYSEGQSGSPLHF. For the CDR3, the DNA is TGTGCCAGCAGTTACTCGGAGGGGCAGTCGGGTTCACCCCTCCACTTT.

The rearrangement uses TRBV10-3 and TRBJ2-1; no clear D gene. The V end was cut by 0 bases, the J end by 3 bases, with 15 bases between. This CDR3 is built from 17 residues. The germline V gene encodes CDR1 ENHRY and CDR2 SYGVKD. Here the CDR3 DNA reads TGTGCCATCAGTGAGTCAGAGACCCAACTAAGCTACAATGAGCAGTTCTTC. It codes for CAISESETQLSYNEQFF.

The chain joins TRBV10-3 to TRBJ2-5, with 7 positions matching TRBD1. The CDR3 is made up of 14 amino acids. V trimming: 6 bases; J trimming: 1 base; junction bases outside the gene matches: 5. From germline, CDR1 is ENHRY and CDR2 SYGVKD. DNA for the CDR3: TGTGCCATCAGCCTGACAGGGTTCCAAGAGACCCAGTACTTC. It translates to CAISLTGFQETQYF.

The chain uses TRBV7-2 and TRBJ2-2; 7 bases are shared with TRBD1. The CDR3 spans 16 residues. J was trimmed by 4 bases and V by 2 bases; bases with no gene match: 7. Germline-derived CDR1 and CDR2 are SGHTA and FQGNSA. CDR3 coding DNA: TGTGCCAGCAGCTTATTTAGGGGGCGCGGCACCGGGGAGCTGTTTTTT. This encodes CASSLFRGRGTGELFF.

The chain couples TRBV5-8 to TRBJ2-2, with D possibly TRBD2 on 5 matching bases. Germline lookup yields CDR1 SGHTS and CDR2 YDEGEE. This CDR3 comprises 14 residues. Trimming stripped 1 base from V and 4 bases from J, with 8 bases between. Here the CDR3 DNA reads TGTGCCAGCAGCTTGACAGAGGGCACCGGGGAGCTGTTTTTT. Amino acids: CASSLTEGTGELFF. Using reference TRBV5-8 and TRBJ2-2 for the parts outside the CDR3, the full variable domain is EAGVTQSPTHLIKTRGQQATLRCSPISGHTSVYWYQQALGLGLQFLLWYDEGEERNRGNFPPRFSGRQFPNYSSELNVNALELEDSALYLCASSLTEGTGELFFGEGSRLTVL.

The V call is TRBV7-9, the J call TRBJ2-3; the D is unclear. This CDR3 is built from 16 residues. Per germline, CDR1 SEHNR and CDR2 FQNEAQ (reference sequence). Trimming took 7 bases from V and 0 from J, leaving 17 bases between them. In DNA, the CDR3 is TGTGCCAGCAACTATAGACCAGCGCGGAGCACAGATACGCAGTATTTT. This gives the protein CASNYRPARSTDTQYF.

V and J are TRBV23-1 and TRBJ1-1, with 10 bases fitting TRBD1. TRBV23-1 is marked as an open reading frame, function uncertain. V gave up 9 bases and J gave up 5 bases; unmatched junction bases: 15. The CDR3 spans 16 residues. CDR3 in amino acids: CARPRDRGFVRTEAFF. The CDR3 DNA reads TGCGCCAGACCCCGGGACAGGGGTTTTGTTAGGACTGAAGCTTTCTTT.